The 8 T cell receptor beta chains given below trace back to one sample, sequenced in a study of cytomegalovirus exposure and HLA in healthy donors. The PCR was carried out with 60 Vbeta primers and 13 Jbeta primers. Sequencing used immunoSEQ multiplex PCR; TCRdb keeps in-frame clones, though not all of them. The sample consists of more than 80,000 clones, nearly 70% of them appearing once. Sequencing was performed on PBMCs. These receptors all come from a man between 50 and 59 years old in good health and CMV-seronegative.

The chain has TRBV6-1 and TRBJ2-7; D is unclear. The CDR3 extends over 14 amino acids. Germline V gene lookup returns CDR1 MNHNS and CDR2 SASEGT. Trimming removed 1 base at V and 6 bases at J, with 13 bases between. The chain's CDR3 is CASSEGVSGSEQYV. CDR3 sequence (DNA): TGTGCCAGCAGTGAAGGGGTGTCGGGTAGCGAGCAGTACGTC.

DNA of the CDR3: TGCGCCAGCAGCCCCGGGGACTCTACAGATACGCAGTATTTT. It translates to CASSPGDSTDTQYF. This chain joins TRBV5-1 and TRBJ2-3; D is perhaps TRBD2 (6 bases). CDR3 length: 14 amino acids. V lost 4 bases and J lost 3, with 12 bases in between. CDR1 SGHRS and CDR2 YFSETQ come from the germline V gene.

This chain joins TRBV6-4 and TRBJ2-1; TRBD2 matches at 9 bases. The CDR3 is 17 amino acids. Germline V CDR1 and CDR2: MRHNA, SNTAGT. Trimming at V came to 3 bases and at J to 8 bases, leaving 14 bases not matched to a gene. In DNA, the CDR3 is TGTGCCAGCAGTGATGCCCCGGGTGGCGGGGGGGCTCATGAGCAGTTCTTC. Translated: CASSDAPGGGGAHEQFF.

This chain uses TRBV2 with TRBJ1-1, with D perhaps TRBD1 (6 bases). The V end lost 5 bases, the J end lost 6 bases, and 10 bases lay between the germline ends. This CDR3 has 12 residues. The germline gives CDR1 SNHLY, CDR2 FYNNEI. CDR3 bases: TGTGCCAGCAGTCAGGGGATCGCTGAAGCTTTCTTT. It is translated as CASSQGIAEAFF.

CDR3 sequence reads: CAISEGPCTYEQYF. The CDR3 coding sequence is TGTGCCATCAGTGAGGGCCCCTGTACCTACGAGCAGTACTTC. This chain uses TRBV10-3 with TRBJ2-7; D remains unclear. The CDR3 runs 14 residues. Germline V lookup: CDR1 ENHRY, CDR2 SYGVKD. Trimming took off 2 bases at V and 2 bases at J, with 10 bases between the two ends.

This rearrangement joins TRBV7-2 to TRBJ2-2; no definite D call. The length of the CDR3 is 13 residues. With 5 bases removed from V and 4 bases from J, the gap between germline ends came to 8 bases. Looked up from germline, CDR1 is SGHTA and CDR2 is FQGNSA. CDR3 nucleotides: TGTGCCAGCAGCCAGGTATTCACCGGGGAGCTGTTTTTT. Amino acid sequence: CASSQVFTGELFF.

The chain employs TRBV30 and TRBJ1-2; weak D call: TRBD1 (5 bases). The CDR3 length is 15 residues. V lost 1 base and J 0 bases, leaving 12 bases between the germline ends. Germline assignment: CDR1 GTSNPN and CDR2 SVGIG (reference sequence). The CDR3 loop reads CAWSDDQGSNYGYTF. As DNA, the CDR3 is TGTGCCTGGAGTGACGACCAGGGATCTAACTATGGCTACACCTTC.

For this clone: Germline and junction disagree at one end, which may indicate a read error. The same CDR3 can be traced to other DNA sequences in this sample. V and J are TRBV30 and TRBJ2-5, with D perhaps TRBD2 (6 bases). The CDR3 totals 12 residues. CDR1 is GTSNPN, CDR2 SVGIG, per germline (reference sequence). CDR3 amino acids: CAWSLGRETQYF. CDR3 nucleotide sequence: TGTGCTTGGAGTCTGGGGAGGGAGACCCAGTACTTC.